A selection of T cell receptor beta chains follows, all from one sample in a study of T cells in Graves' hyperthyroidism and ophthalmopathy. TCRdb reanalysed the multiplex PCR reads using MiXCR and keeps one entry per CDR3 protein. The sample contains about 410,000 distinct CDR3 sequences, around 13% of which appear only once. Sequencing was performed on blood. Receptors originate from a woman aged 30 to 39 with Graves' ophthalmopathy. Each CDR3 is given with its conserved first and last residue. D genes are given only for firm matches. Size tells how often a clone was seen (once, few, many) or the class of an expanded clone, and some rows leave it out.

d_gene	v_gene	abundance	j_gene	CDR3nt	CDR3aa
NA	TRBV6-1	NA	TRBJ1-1	TGTGCCAGCAGTGAAGTTGGGTCGAACACTGAAGCTTTCTTT	CASSEVGSNTEAFF
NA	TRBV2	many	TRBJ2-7	TGTGCCAGCAGGGAAGTGGGGGCTCGAGACGAGCAGTACTTC	CASREVGARDEQYF
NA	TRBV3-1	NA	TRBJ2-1	TGTGCCAGCAGCCACATCACTAAAACGAGCAATGAGCAGTTCTTC	CASSHITKTSNEQFF
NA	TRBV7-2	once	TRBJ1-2	TGTGCCAGCACCCCGGGAGATGGCTACACCTTC	CASTPGDGYTF
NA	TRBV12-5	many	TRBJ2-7	TGTGCTAGTGGTTTGGTACGCTCAGGGCGCCCCGAGCAGTACTTC	CASGLVRSGRPEQYF
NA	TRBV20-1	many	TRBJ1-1	TGCAGTGCTAGAGAAGGGATCACTGAAGCTTTCTTT	CSAREGITEAFF
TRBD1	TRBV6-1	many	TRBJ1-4	TGTGCCAGCAGTCCAGGGGACAGGGCGTGGGAAAAACTGTTTTTT	CASSPGDRAWEKLFF
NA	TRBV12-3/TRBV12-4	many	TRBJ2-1	TGTGCCAGCAGTTTTTCGGTAGGCTCCTACAATGAGCAGTTCTTC	CASSFSVGSYNEQFF
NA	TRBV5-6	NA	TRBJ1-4	TGTGCCAGCAGCCAGGGACAAAGCGAAAAACTGTTTTTT	CASSQGQSEKLFF
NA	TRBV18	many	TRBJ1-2	TGTGCCAGCTCACCACCGGGACATCTGGGGTCGGGCTACACCTTC	CASSPPGHLGSGYTF
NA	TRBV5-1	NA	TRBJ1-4	TGCGCCAGCAGCTTGTCCCGACAGGATGAAAAACTGTTTTTT	CASSLSRQDEKLFF
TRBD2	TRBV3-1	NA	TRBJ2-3	TGTGCCAGCAGCCCCTGGACTAGCGGGGGCTCTAGTAGCACAGATACGCAGTATTTT	CASSPWTSGGSSSTDTQYF
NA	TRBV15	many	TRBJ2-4	TGTGCCACCAGCAGAGGGTGGGAAGGGACCAAAGCCAAAAACATTCAGTACTTC	CATSRGWEGTKAKNIQYF
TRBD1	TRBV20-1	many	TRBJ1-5	TGCAGTGCTCTACTCGGACAGGGGGCAAGTCAGCCCCAGCATTTT	CSALLGQGASQPQHF
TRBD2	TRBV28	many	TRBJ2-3	TGTGCCAGCAGTTTCGGACCGGGACTAGCGGGGGGGCAGGATACGCAGTATTTT	CASSFGPGLAGGQDTQYF
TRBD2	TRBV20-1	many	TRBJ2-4	TGCAGTGCTAGCGGCGGGGGGGCCAAAAACATTCAGTACTTC	CSASGGGAKNIQYF
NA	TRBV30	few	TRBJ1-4	TGTGCCTGGAGTGGGTTAGGGGGGGGGGATGAAAAACTGTTTTTT	CAWSGLGGGDEKLFF
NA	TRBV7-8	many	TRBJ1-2	TGTGCCAGCAGCTTAGTGAGGGGGGTAGGAGGCTACACCTTC	CASSLVRGVGGYTF
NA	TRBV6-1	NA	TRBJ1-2	TGTGCCAGCACCCAGACAGATTATGGCTACACCTTC	CASTQTDYGYTF
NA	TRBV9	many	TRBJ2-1	TGTGCCAGCAGCCAGGTGGGGGGCCTCTCCTACAATGAGCAGTTCTTC	CASSQVGGLSYNEQFF
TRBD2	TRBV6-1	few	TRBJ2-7	TGTGCCAGCAGTACCGGGACTAGCGGGGGGGTCAGTTCTGGCTACGAGCAGTACTTC	CASSTGTSGGVSSGYEQYF
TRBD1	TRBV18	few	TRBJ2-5	TGTGCCAGCTCACCACGGACAGGGGCCCCAAGGGAGTACTTC	CASSPRTGAPREYF
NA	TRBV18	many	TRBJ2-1	TGTGCCAGCTCACCGACCAGCGGCCTGAATGAGCAGTTCTTC	CASSPTSGLNEQFF
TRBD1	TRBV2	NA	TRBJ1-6	TGTGCCAGCAGACTTCGCGGGACAGGGAATTCACCCCTCCACTTT	CASRLRGTGNSPLHF
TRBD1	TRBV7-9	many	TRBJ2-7	TGTGCCAGCAGCTTTAGGGGGCCGGCAGGGGGCCCGGGTGAGCAGTACTTC	CASSFRGPAGGPGEQYF
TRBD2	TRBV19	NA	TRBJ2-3	TGTGCCAGTAGTATGGCCGGACTAGCGGGCACAGATACGCAGTATTTT	CASSMAGLAGTDTQYF
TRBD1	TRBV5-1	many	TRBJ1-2	TGCGCCAGCAGCTTGGGTCCGGGACAGAGCTATGGCTACACCTTC	CASSLGPGQSYGYTF
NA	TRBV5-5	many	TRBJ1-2	TGTGCCAGCAGCTCCCAAGGTGAACATGCTAACTATGGCTACACCTTC	CASSSQGEHANYGYTF
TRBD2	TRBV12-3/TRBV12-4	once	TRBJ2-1	TGTGCCAGCAGAGCCACTAGCGGGGGTGAGCAGTTCTTC	CASRATSGGEQFF
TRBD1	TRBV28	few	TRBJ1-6	TGTGCCAGCAGTGTGACAGGGCAGCTCCACTTT	CASSVTGQLHF
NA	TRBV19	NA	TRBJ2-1	TGTGCCAGTAGTATAGCTGGCTTGGATGAGCAGTTCTTC	CASSIAGLDEQFF